These 32 T cell receptor beta chains were all obtained from the same sample, sequenced in a study of blood T cells in healthy people across ages. A second about 7 to 11 cycle PCR used barcoded and J-beta primers. TCRdb recomputed calls from the 5' RACE reads with MiXCR, one row per CDR3 protein. In the table there are fewer than 950,000 distinct CDR3 sequences, roughly 35% of which are singletons. Sequencing was done on a sample of blood. The source of these receptors is a man younger than 30 in good health.

The chain recombines TRBV6-4 with TRBJ2-3; 11 bases agree with TRBD2. Germline V gene data show CDR1 as MRHNA and CDR2 as SNTAGT. Trimming cost V 2 bases and J 2 bases; bases outside gene matches: 3. This CDR3 region has 16 residues. The CDR3 nucleotides read TGTGCCAGCAGTGACCTAGCGGGAGGAGACACAGATACGCAGTATTTT. Residues: CASSDLAGGDTDTQYF.

This chain links TRBV20-1 with TRBJ2-3; 9 bases are a match to TRBD2. Germline V gene lookup returns CDR1 DFQATT and CDR2 SNEGSKA (reference sequence). V lost 7 bases and J lost 3; bases outside the gene matches: 8. This CDR3 has 14 residues. The CDR3 here is CSVVRRGGTDTQYF. CDR3 DNA: TGCAGTGTGGTTAGGCGGGGGGGTACAGATACGCAGTATTTT.

The rearrangement links TRBV28 to TRBJ2-7, with D perhaps TRBD2 (6 bases). The last part of the DNA fits TRBJ2-5 better; the J call may be wrong. Germline V lookup: CDR1 MDHEN, CDR2 SYDVKM. This CDR3 is 15 amino acids long. The CDR3 nucleotides read TGTGCCAGCAGCCCACCCCTAGCGTTGGTCGAGACCCAGTACTTC. It specifies CASSPPLALVETQYF.

The chain combines TRBV6-5 with TRBJ1-5, with 9 bases identical to TRBD1. Looked up from germline, CDR1 is MNHEY and CDR2 is SVGAGI. V dropped 6 bases and J dropped 5; count of bases not matched to a gene: 11. The CDR3 has 16 residues. The CDR3 sequence is CASSPFGTGMYQPQHF. Written as DNA, the CDR3 is TGTGCCAGCAGCCCCTTTGGGACAGGGATGTATCAGCCCCAGCATTTT.

This clonotype was found a few times. This chain uses TRBV20-1 with TRBJ2-3; 7 nucleotides align to TRBD2. The germline CDR1 and CDR2 sequences are DFQATT and SNEGSKA (reference sequence). This CDR3 comprises 15 residues. J was trimmed by 0 bases and V by 6 bases; bases with no gene match: 9. The CDR3 here is CSAQRAGVSTDTQYF. The CDR3 nucleotides read TGCAGTGCCCAACGGGCGGGGGTTAGCACAGATACGCAGTATTTT.

The gene calls are TRBV6-6 and TRBJ2-5, with no clear D. CDR1 and CDR2 from the germline V gene are MNHNY and SVGAGI (reference sequence). Between the trimmed V and J ends, which lost 6 bases and 11 bases, there was a span of 25 bases. CDR3 length: 15 residues. The CDR3 region has the DNA TGTGCCAGCAGCCCCCCGGGCAGAGTATACAATGAGCAGTACTTC. Protein product: CASSPPGRVYNEQYF.

The CDR3 DNA follows: TGCGCCAGCAGCCAAGATTACGGGGCGGTGAGTTCACCCCTCCACTTT. It codes for CASSQDYGAVSSPLHF. The gene calls are TRBV4-3 and TRBJ1-6; D possibly corresponds to TRBD1 (5 bases). The CDR3 is made up of 16 amino acids. V lost 0 bases to trimming and J lost 9 bases, with 15 bases between them. CDR1 and CDR2 from the germline V gene are LGHNA and YSLEER.

Details on this clonotype: This may stem from a read error, because a much larger clone lies one nucleotide away. J is TRBJ2-3 and V is TRBV12-3 or TRBV12-4, with D tentatively TRBD1 (7 bases). The CDR3 is 14 residues long. CDR3 protein: CASSGGQPTDTEYF. In DNA, the CDR3 is TGTGCCAGCAGCGGGGGACAGCCCACAGATACGGAGTATTTT.

This clonotype was recorded a few times. V gene TRBV12-3 or TRBV12-4 combines with J gene TRBJ1-1; D ambiguous. The CDR3 runs 14 residues. Trimming shortened V by 3 bases and J by 4 bases, and 12 bases separated the two germline ends. The CDR3 reads CASSLAGIGTEAFF. The DNA of the CDR3 is TGTGCCAGCAGTTTGGCGGGAATAGGCACTGAAGCTTTCTTT.

V usage is TRBV20-1 and J usage is TRBJ2-1; TRBD1 might be the D (6 bases). The J call is uncertain, as TRBJ2-7 better fits the DNA end. Germline CDR1 and CDR2: DFQATT and SNEGSKA (reference sequence). The CDR3 runs to 15 residues. In DNA, the CDR3 is TGCAGTGCTAGAGATGGGACAAGCTCCTACAATGAGCAGTACTTC. This sequence encodes CSARDGTSSYNEQYF.

This clonotype was picked up a small number of times. V and J are TRBV3-1 and TRBJ2-1, with TRBD1 as a possible D gene (6 bases). Germline V gene lookup returns CDR1 LGHDT and CDR2 YNNKEL (reference sequence). Deletions cut 4 bases from V and 0 bases from J, with 10 bases between. The CDR3 covers 15 residues. DNA for the CDR3: TGTGCCAGCAGCCCAGAAGGGGGCTCCTACAATGAGCAGTTCTTC. Translating it yields CASSPEGGSYNEQFF.

This chain uses TRBV6-2 or TRBV6-3 with TRBJ1-5; TRBD1 matches 7 bases. V shed 2 bases and J 4 bases; nucleotides not matched to a gene: 5. The CDR3 contains 15 residues. The germline CDR1 and CDR2 sequences are MNHEY and SVGEGT. The DNA of the CDR3 is TGTGCCAGCAGTTACGCCAGGGGGGGTAATCAGCCCCAGCATTTT. Its translation: CASSYARGGNQPQHF.

A few counts support this clonotype. The chain uses TRBV20-1 and TRBJ2-3; D remains ambiguous. Trimming pared 3 bases from V and 0 bases from J, leaving 16 bases between. The CDR3 loop spans 16 amino acids. CDR1 is DFQATT, CDR2 SNEGSKA, per germline (reference sequence). CDR3 nucleotides: TGCAGTGCTAGCCCCCACAGTGCTGCTAGCACAGATACGCAGTATTTT. Its translation is CSASPHSAASTDTQYF.

On this clonotype itself: The CDR3 does not close with the conserved phenylalanine or tryptophan, likely indicating a read error. The V and J genes are TRBV13 and TRBJ2-5, with D perhaps TRBD1 or TRBD2 (5 bases each). The CDR3 totals 13 residues. Between the trimmed V and J ends, which lost 4 bases and 2 bases, there was a span of 8 bases. Per germline, CDR1 PRHDT and CDR2 FYEKMQ (reference sequence). The chain's CDR3 is CASSWGSQETQYL. CDR3 nucleotides: TGTGCCAGCAGCTGGGGGAGTCAAGAGACCCAGTACTTG.

This clonotype was counted ten times or more. The gene calls are TRBV20-1 and TRBJ1-1; D remains unclear. CDR3 length: 13 residues. The germline V gene encodes CDR1 DFQATT and CDR2 SNEGSKA (reference sequence). Trimming removed 7 bases at V and 0 bases at J, with 12 bases between. The CDR3 sequence: CSDRAPMNTEAFF. CDR3 nucleotide sequence: TGCAGTGACCGGGCCCCTATGAACACTGAAGCTTTCTTT.

This clonotype was picked up a small number of times. The chain has TRBV11-2 and TRBJ2-1; TRBD1 is a possible D gene (8 bases). The V and J ends lost 0 bases and 7 bases respectively, with 13 bases between them. The CDR3 loop spans 15 amino acids. In germline, CDR1 is SGHAT, CDR2 FQNNGV. The CDR3 sequence is CASSLDLQGGNEQFF. Here the CDR3 DNA reads TGTGCCAGCAGCTTAGATCTACAGGGGGGGAATGAGCAGTTCTTC.

Concerning this clonotype: A clone one base away is much larger, so this may be a read error. J is TRBJ2-5 and V is TRBV6-5; 13 positions match TRBD2. The J call may be mistaken, given a closer DNA end match to TRBJ2-7. CDR3 length: 13 residues. Germline V lookup: CDR1 MNHEY, CDR2 SVGAGI. CDR3 sequence (DNA): TGTGCCAGCCGGACTAGCGGGGGAGACGAGCAGTACTTC. Translation gives CASRTSGGDEQYF.

This clonotype was counted a few times. V is TRBV7-9 and J is TRBJ1-1; D ambiguous. This CDR3 region has 11 residues. Per the germline V gene, CDR1 is SEHNR and CDR2 is FQNEAQ (reference sequence). The CDR3 loop reads CAPAVSTEAFF. CDR3 nucleotide sequence: TGTGCGCCAGCGGTGAGCACTGAAGCTTTCTTT.

The J gene is TRBJ2-7, the V gene TRBV20-1; 9 nucleotides match TRBD2. Germline V gene sequence: CDR1 DFQATT, CDR2 SNEGSKA (reference sequence). This CDR3 comprises 12 residues. V shed 6 bases and J 12 bases; nucleotides not matched to a gene: 12. In DNA, the CDR3 is TGCAGTGCCGGCGGGGGGGTAGAGACCCTGTACTTC. Protein: CSAGGGVETLYF.

The CDR3 DNA is TGTGCCAGCAGATTGGGATCGGGGAATGAAAAACTGTTTTTT. Translation: CASRLGSGNEKLFF. The chain is built from TRBV27 and TRBJ1-4; D unclear. CDR3 length equals 14 residues. Trimming stripped 6 bases from V and 5 bases from J, with 13 bases between. The V gene's germline CDR1 is MNHEY and CDR2 SMNVEV (reference sequence).

This clonotype has more than one count but fewer than ten. The V call is TRBV7-2, the J call TRBJ2-4; D is possibly TRBD2 (5 bases). The J call is doubtful: the DNA matches TRBJ2-7 better. Germline loops: CDR1 SGHTA, CDR2 FQGNSA. This CDR3 region has 14 residues. The CDR3 reads CASSLVDGDYEQYF. In nucleotides, the CDR3 is TGTGCCAGCAGCTTAGTAGACGGGGACTACGAGCAGTACTTC.

The chain employs TRBV2 and TRBJ2-5, with 11 bases aligning to TRBD2. The CDR3 runs to 15 residues. Losses at the gene ends were 6 bases for V and 11 bases for J; bases not matched to a gene: 14. Germline V lookup: CDR1 SNHLY, CDR2 FYNNEI. This chain's CDR3 is CASRFTSGGKHEQYF. In DNA form, the CDR3 reads TGTGCCAGCAGGTTCACTAGCGGGGGAAAACATGAGCAGTACTTC.

In this sample, this clonotype turned up a few times. The chain combines TRBV10-3 with TRBJ2-1; no definite D call. V lost 6 bases and J 4 bases, leaving 16 bases between the germline ends. There are 15 residues in the CDR3. CDR1 and CDR2 (germline): ENHRY, SYGVKD. The DNA of the CDR3 is TGTGCCATCAGCCGCCCCTCGGGCAGGTACAATGAGCAGTTCTTC. Residues: CAISRPSGRYNEQFF.

On this clonotype: Just one base apart from a much larger clone, this may be a read error. CDR3: CSAKGPGTGEQYF. Here the CDR3 DNA reads TGCAGTGCGAAGGGCCCTGGGACGGGGGAGCAGTACTTC. The chain recombines TRBV20-1 with TRBJ2-5; maybe TRBD2 (6 bases). Germline V gene data show CDR1 as DFQATT and CDR2 as SNEGSKA (reference sequence). The CDR3 loop spans 13 amino acids. Trimming stripped 6 bases from V and 11 bases from J, with 22 bases between.

With regard to this clonotype: The junction differs from germline at one of its ends, possibly a read error. The chain recombines TRBV7-2 with TRBJ2-1, with 9 bases fitting TRBD2. The CDR3 runs 15 residues. Germline loops: CDR1 SGHTA, CDR2 FQGNSA. The CDR3: CASSLGGSGGGERFF. The CDR3 coding sequence is TGTGCCAGCAGCTTAGGAGGTAGCGGGGGCGGTGAGCGGTTCTTC.

This clonotype was seen at least ten times. The chain has TRBV20-1 and TRBJ2-5; 12 nucleotides match TRBD2. Trimming at V came to 3 bases and at J to 5 bases, leaving 4 bases not matched to a gene. This CDR3 is built from 14 residues. Germline values: CDR1 DFQATT, CDR2 SNEGSKA (reference sequence). The CDR3 region has the DNA TGCAGTGCTAGGTCTAGCGGGGGGGTCGAGACCCAGTACTTC. Its translation is CSARSSGGVETQYF.

V is TRBV29-1 and J is TRBJ2-2, with D uncertain. Germline CDR1 is SQVTM and CDR2 is ANQGSEA. The V end lost 7 bases, the J end lost 5 bases, and 14 bases lay between the germline ends. CDR3 length equals 13 residues. This CDR3 reads CSGQGRSTGELFF. The CDR3 DNA reads as TGCAGCGGGCAAGGACGGTCGACCGGGGAGCTGTTTTTT.

This clonotype was seen a few times. The gene calls are TRBV12-3 or TRBV12-4 and TRBJ1-2; TRBD1 agrees at 9 bases. The CDR3 runs 14 residues. The J segment lost 9 bases and the V segment lost 5 bases, leaving 10 bases of the junction unmatched. DNA of the CDR3: TGTGCCAGCAGTGTGGACAGGGGACTTCCTCGCTACACCTTC. It is translated as CASSVDRGLPRYTF.

This clonotype has more than one count but fewer than ten. V and J are TRBV20-1 and TRBJ1-2; D remains ambiguous. This CDR3 spans 11 amino acids. CDR1 is DFQATT and CDR2 is SNEGSKA in the germline V gene (reference sequence). Trimming removed 4 bases at V and 3 bases at J, with 6 bases between. The CDR3 region has the DNA TGCAGTGCTAAGGAACACTATGGCTACACCTTC. It is translated as CSAKEHYGYTF.

This clonotype has just a few counts. This chain joins TRBV4-3 and TRBJ1-3; the D gene is possibly TRBD1 (5 bases). The germline CDR1 and CDR2 sequences are LGHNA and YSLEER. With 4 bases removed from V and 3 bases from J, the gap between germline ends came to 10 bases. The CDR3 runs 14 residues. CDR3 nucleotides: TGCGCCAGCAGCCCCGGGACTGATGGAAACACCATATATTTT. This codes for CASSPGTDGNTIYF.

The genes are TRBV10-3 and TRBJ1-3; TRBD1 agrees at 7 bases. The germline gives CDR1 ENHRY, CDR2 SYGVKD. The length of the CDR3 is 15 residues. V shed 8 bases, J shed 0 bases, and the junction held 7 bases outside the gene matches. CDR3 in amino acids: CAIGDSNYSGNTIYF. The CDR3 DNA follows: TGTGCCATCGGGGACAGCAACTACTCTGGAAACACCATATATTTT.

The rearrangement links TRBV4-3 to TRBJ2-7; the D is unclear. CDR3 length: 13 amino acids. The V end lost 4 bases, the J end lost 2 bases, and 9 bases lay between the germline ends. CDR1 and CDR2 (germline): LGHNA, YSLEER. CDR3 DNA: TGCGCCAGCAGCCCCAATACGGCCTACGAGCAGTACTTC. As protein: CASSPNTAYEQYF.